A selection of T cell receptor beta chains follows, all from one sample in a study of blood T cell repertoires in COVID-19. TCRdb's table, derived via immunoSEQ multiplex PCR, lists solely in-frame clones and lacks some. The sample carries 90,000 to 150,000 clones, 85% to 90% recorded once. The specimen was peripheral blood. The receptors derive from an elderly man with acute or convalescent COVID-19. The CDR3 runs from the conserved cysteine through the conserved F or W. The order of the fields is J gene, V gene, D gene, clone size, CDR3 DNA, CDR3 protein. D genes are given only for firm matches. Some rows mark clone size as missing; the rest say once, few, many or name a class of expanded clone.

TRBJ1-1	TRBV10-3	NA	NA	TGTGCCACCACAGAGAACACTGAAGCTTTCTTT	CATTENTEAFF
TRBJ1-6	TRBV7-9	TRBD1	NA	TGTGCCAGCAGCTTACAGGGGGTGGATTCACCCCTCCACTTT	CASSLQGVDSPLHF
TRBJ2-7	TRBV6-6	NA	once	TGTGCCAGCAGTTATCCCGCGGGGAAGACCTACGAGCAGTACTTC	CASSYPAGKTYEQYF
TRBJ2-1	TRBV15	TRBD2	NA	TGTGCCACCAGCGCCCAGAGCGGGGGGTGGTATGAGCAGTTCTTC	CATSAQSGGWYEQFF
TRBJ1-5	TRBV6-5	NA	NA	TGTGCCAGCAGTTACCGGCAGGGGTACGATCAGCCCCAGCATTTT	CASSYRQGYDQPQHF
TRBJ2-1	TRBV19	TRBD1	NA	TGTGCCAGTAGTATAGAAGGGACAGGGGTCGGGGAGCAGTTCTTC	CASSIEGTGVGEQFF
TRBJ1-2	TRBV5-1	NA	NA	TGCGCCAGCAGAAGTCTCCTTCAGGATGGCTACACCTTC	CASRSLLQDGYTF
TRBJ1-1	TRBV5-4	NA	NA	TGTGCCAGCAGCTTGGGAGGTCCCTTGGGAGTTGAAGCTTTCTTT	CASSLGGPLGVEAFF
TRBJ2-4	TRBV4-2	TRBD2	NA	TGTGCCAGCAGCCAACCGGGACTAGCGGGATTGAAAAACATTCAGTACTTC	CASSQPGLAGLKNIQYF
TRBJ2-3	TRBV10-3	TRBD1	NA	TGTGCCATCACTACAGGGGGAGGAAAAGATACGCAGTATTTT	CAITTGGGKDTQYF
TRBJ2-4	TRBV27	TRBD1	NA	TGTGCCAGCAGCCGGGACAGTGGTAAGAACATTCAGTACTTC	CASSRDSGKNIQYF
TRBJ2-7	TRBV5-1	TRBD2	NA	TGCGCCAGCAGCCCGCAAGCGGGGGTCTCCTACGAGCAGTACTTC	CASSPQAGVSYEQYF
TRBJ2-2	TRBV5-4	TRBD1	NA	TGTGCCAGCAGCTTTTTCAGGGGGCGAACCGGGGAGCTGTTTTTT	CASSFFRGRTGELFF
TRBJ1-1	TRBV14	NA	NA	TGTGCCAGCAGCCAGGTCGGGGGGAACACTGAAGCTTTCTTT	CASSQVGGNTEAFF
TRBJ2-3	TRBV5-5	TRBD2	NA	TGTGCCAGCAGCCTACTAGCGGGAGCAACAGATACGCAGTATTTT	CASSLLAGATDTQYF
TRBJ2-1	TRBV3-1/TRBV3-2	TRBD1	few	TGTGCCAGCAGCCAAGGGGACAGGGGCTCCTACAATGAGCAGTTCTTC	CASSQGDRGSYNEQFF
TRBJ1-2	TRBV7-9	TRBD1	NA	TGTGCCAGCAGCCCGCAGACAGGGATTGGCTACACCTTC	CASSPQTGIGYTF
TRBJ1-3	TRBV19	NA	NA	TGTGCCAGTAGTGGGCAGGAACTCGTGGGAAACACCATATATTTT	CASSGQELVGNTIYF
TRBJ1-5	TRBV30	NA	NA	TGTGCCTGGACAGGGGAATACAATCAGCCCCAGCATTTT	CAWTGEYNQPQHF
TRBJ2-7	TRBV24-1	NA	NA	TGTGCCACCAGTGATGGGGGGACTCTCTACGAGCAGTACTTC	CATSDGGTLYEQYF
TRBJ1-1	TRBV19	TRBD1	few	TGTGCCTGTACCGGGACAGGGGCCTGGACTGAAGCTTTCTTT	CACTGTGAWTEAFF
TRBJ1-2	TRBV12-3/TRBV12-4	TRBD1	NA	TGTGCCAGCAGGGTTACAGGGGACGGCTACACCTTC	CASRVTGDGYTF
TRBJ1-4	TRBV11-1	TRBD1	NA	TGTGCCAGCAGCTTCGGAGGGGGCTTGGTTGAAAAACTGTTTTTT	CASSFGGGLVEKLFF
TRBJ1-1	TRBV19	NA	NA	TGTGCCAGTAGGGGCCGGCCTGAAGCTTTCTTT	CASRGRPEAFF
TRBJ1-1	TRBV28	NA	NA	TGTGCCAGCAGATCGCAGGGCAACACTGAAGCTTTCTTT	CASRSQGNTEAFF
TRBJ1-2	TRBV21-1	NA	NA	TGTGCCAGCAGCAAAGAATGTGGGACAGGGAACTATGGCTACACCTTC	CASSKECGTGNYGYTF
TRBJ2-2	TRBV5-1	TRBD1	NA	TGCGCCAGCAGCTCCTGGACAGGGGCGAACACCGGGGAGCTGTTTTTT	CASSSWTGANTGELFF
TRBJ1-1	TRBV7-9	NA	NA	TGTGCCAGCAGCTTGCAGGTAGGGGTTGAAGCTTTCTTT	CASSLQVGVEAFF
TRBJ2-3	TRBV6-5	NA	NA	TGTGCCAGCAGGCTGACAGGCACAGATACGCAGTATTTT	CASRLTGTDTQYF
TRBJ1-1	TRBV10-1	NA	NA	TGCGCCAGCAGTGGCGGGGGGAGAACTGAAGCTTTCTTT	CASSGGGRTEAFF
TRBJ2-1	TRBV27	TRBD1	NA	TGTGCCAGCAGTTTAAGGGGGCAGTACAATGAGCAGTTCTTC	CASSLRGQYNEQFF
TRBJ2-7	TRBV14	NA	NA	TGTGCCAGCGGGAGTCGGATCTACGAGCAGTACTTC	CASGSRIYEQYF
TRBJ2-7	TRBV15	TRBD1	NA	TGTGCCACCAGCAGGGGGGACAGGGTATACGAGCAGTACTTC	CATSRGDRVYEQYF
TRBJ2-3	TRBV6-2/TRBV6-3	NA	NA	TGTGCCAGCAGTTACGGGGAGGAGCAGTATTTT	CASSYGEEQYF
TRBJ1-1	TRBV19	NA	NA	TGTGCCAGTGGGTTTGACAGCATGAACACTGAAGCTTTCTTT	CASGFDSMNTEAFF
TRBJ2-7	TRBV10-3	TRBD1	few	TGTGCCATCAGCCAAACACAGGGGGCAAGATCTACGGAGCAGTACTTC	CAISQTQGARSTEQYF
TRBJ2-3	TRBV7-9	NA	NA	TGTGCCAGCAGCTCGTATAGTCCCTCCATCAACACAGATACGCAGTATTTT	CASSSYSPSINTDTQYF
TRBJ2-2	TRBV5-4	TRBD2	NA	TGTGCCAGCAGCTCGGGACTAGCGGGGGAGAACACCGGGGAGCTGTTTTTT	CASSSGLAGENTGELFF